The TCR beta chain described here comes from a study of T cell responses to AZD1222 COVID-19 vaccine. TCRdb keeps only in-frame clones here, not all; method: immunoSEQ multiplex PCR. The sample includes about 130,000 clones, 80% to 95% of them seen just once. The CDR3 runs to 13 residues. V was pared by 2 bases and J by 5 bases, with 7 bases between. Germline CDR1 and CDR2: SGHDT and YYEEEE. Material: peripheral blood, obtained 28 days after the second AZD1222 dose. The genes are TRBV5-6 and TRBJ2-2; unclear D gene. The TCR sequence derives from an adult who received the AZD1222 COVID-19 vaccine. CDR3 amino acids: CASSFVTTGELFF. CDR3 coding DNA: TGTGCCAGCAGCTTCGTTACTACCGGGGAGCTGTTTTTT.